This is a list of T cell receptor beta chains from one sample in a study of T-cell reconstitution after alpha-beta-depleted transplantation in children. TCRdb reprocessed the PCR reads with MiXCR, giving one entry per CDR3 protein. The data contain almost 600,000 distinct CDR3 sequences, 20% to 30% of them singletons. This material consisted of PBMCs, taken before TCRalphabeta/CD19-depleted stem cell transplant. These receptors were collected from a boy under two years old with Wiskott-Aldrich syndrome, due to receive a stem cell transplant. Both conserved end residues are part of each CDR3.

v_call cdr3_aa
TRBV14 CASSQAGLKLFF
TRBV4-1 CASSPAQRGTEAFF
TRBV5-1 CASSLAPNGDQPQHF
TRBV20-1 CSPRHHNEQFF
TRBV7-8 CASRSSRGGSYEQYF
TRBV5-1 CASSPFMSGAVQETQYF
TRBV12-3/TRBV12-4 CASSLTGRNANEQFF
TRBV24-1 CATSDPTSGDNEQFF
TRBV9 CASSVGQTHQPQHF
TRBV5-1 CASSPSGYTDTQYF
TRBV10-3 CAISELTGEETQYF
TRBV20-1 CSADRGPEAFF
TRBV2 CASSEPLTGYHTGELFF
TRBV5-1 CASSLVAGGYNEQFF
TRBV5-1 CASSFGDRGYNEQFF
TRBV20-1 CSAQTGTGVYEQYF
TRBV29-1 CSVKTGATTYEQYF
TRBV19 CASSIRVANYGYTF
TRBV11-2 CASSPIRGHLSSYEQYF
TRBV12-3/TRBV12-4 CASRRQGGQPQHF
TRBV14 CASSQLQGTGYEQYF
TRBV10-3 CAISPIGVSSPLHF
TRBV20-1 CSAKGVAGRSYEQYF
TRBV7-3 CASSLTPERSYEQYF
TRBV5-5 CASSLVPYPGLNVEAFF
TRBV7-3 CASSLAGGPGELFF
TRBV20-1 CSASSSNQPQHF
TRBV5-4 CASSLDQGGTEAFF
TRBV5-1 CASSTGRSLDEQFF
TRBV3-1 CASSHRRTAFYGYTF
TRBV6-5 CASSYSAGAKYFFF
TRBV20-1 CSVLGVANSPLHF
TRBV20-1 CSARGRGLLQIAYEQYF
TRBV28 CASTGFLSNQPQHF
TRBV7-2 CASSLVGASSGNTIYF
TRBV10-3 CAIRGHPKGSGANVLTF
TRBV15 CATSRDWLAGGPSSYNEQFF
TRBV20-1 CSALGLTASSYEQYF
TRBV5-5 CASSFVGGDEQFF
TRBV27 CASSLLGDQPQHF
TRBV5-5 CASSSRGGGSQETQYF
TRBV5-1 CASSLDSSGYTF
TRBV4-1 CASSPRAGGTDTQYF
TRBV2 CASSDPGTPLF
TRBV4-2 CASSQGTEERNTIYF
TRBV20-1 CSAGPASGSTDTQYF
TRBV6-5 CASSYSSLVRGETQYF